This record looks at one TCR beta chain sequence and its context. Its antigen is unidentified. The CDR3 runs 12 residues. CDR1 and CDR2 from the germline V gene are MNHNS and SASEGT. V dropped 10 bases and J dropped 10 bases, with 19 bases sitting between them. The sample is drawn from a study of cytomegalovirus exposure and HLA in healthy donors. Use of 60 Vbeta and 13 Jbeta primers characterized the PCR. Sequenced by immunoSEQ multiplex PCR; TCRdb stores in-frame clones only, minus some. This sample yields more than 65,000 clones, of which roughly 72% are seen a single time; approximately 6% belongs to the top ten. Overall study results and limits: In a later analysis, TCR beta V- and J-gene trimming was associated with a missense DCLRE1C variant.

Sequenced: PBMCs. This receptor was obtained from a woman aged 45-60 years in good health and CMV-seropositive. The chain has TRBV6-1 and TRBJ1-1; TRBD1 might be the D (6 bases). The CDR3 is CATREGGRRAFF. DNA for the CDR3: TGTGCCACCAGGGAGGGGGGGCGTCGAGCTTTCTTT.